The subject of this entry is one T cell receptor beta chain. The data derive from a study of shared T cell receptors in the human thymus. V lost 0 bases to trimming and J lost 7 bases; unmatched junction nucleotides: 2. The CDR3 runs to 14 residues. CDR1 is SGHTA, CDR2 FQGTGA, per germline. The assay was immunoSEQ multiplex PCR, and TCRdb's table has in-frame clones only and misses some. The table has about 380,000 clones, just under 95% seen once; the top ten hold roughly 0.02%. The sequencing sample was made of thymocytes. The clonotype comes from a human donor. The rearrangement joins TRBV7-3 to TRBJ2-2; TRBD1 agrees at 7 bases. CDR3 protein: CASSLTWDSGELFF. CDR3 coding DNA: TGTGCCAGCAGCTTAACGTGGGACAGCGGGGAGCTGTTTTTT.